Listed below are T cell receptor beta chains from one sample, sequenced in a study of regulatory T cells in long-lasting Graves disease. TCRdb fed the multiplex PCR reads into MiXCR, producing one record per CDR3 protein. The table shows 420,000 or so distinct CDR3 sequences, with 15% to 20% occurring only once. Separately, the same data were catalogued under a study of T cells in Graves' hyperthyroidism and ophthalmopathy.

This material consisted of peripheral blood mononuclear cells (PBMCs), taken at new diagnosis, from a patient treated with antithyroid drugs. The receptors shown here come from a woman in her late teens or twenties with Graves disease. The conserved cysteine and the conserved F or W are not part of the CDR3 here. Clone size is shown for a subset of rows, as once, few, many or a class of expanded clone.

clone_size v_call cdr3_aa
many TRBV7-2 ASSLDGAGVGETQY
many TRBV3-1 ASSLRGSTEQY
- TRBV6-5 ASSYGTTYEQY
- TRBV5-4 ASSFPLAGGLYNEQF
- TRBV20-1 SARDPGGTKNIQY
many TRBV28 ASNIQGWEAF
many TRBV5-1 ATALGVSRADTQY
many TRBV7-2 ASSWDRSTDTQY
many TRBV29-1 SVAGNNQPQH
- TRBV7-9 ASSLALGLGAGELF
- TRBV19 ASSQAGGFLETQY
- TRBV5-1 ASSLGTATYGYT
few TRBV4-1 ASSDLAGEAYEQY
many TRBV28 ASGEGGRLAGVWQY
few TRBV6-2/TRBV6-3 ASSEPVGKTQY
- TRBV20-1 SARAAGGTEAF
- TRBV24-1 ATSDLLGDEQF
many TRBV28 ASSIQGGNQPQH
many TRBV6-1 ASSERSSGRTYEQY
many TRBV18 ASSPGQPAYYEQY
many TRBV6-2/TRBV6-3 ASSYPGLPNEQF
- TRBV30 AWSNAYEAF
- TRBV28 ASSRGGDATDTQY
many TRBV6-1 ATRRNLYEQY
few TRBV5-1 ASSLDRGLSTEAF
few TRBV6-5 ASSYDGFSNQPQH
many TRBV5-1 ASSLVGTNTGELF
- TRBV10-2 ASRFRDGYNEQF
few TRBV11-3 ASSSTPGLAGFLSYNEQF
many TRBV12-3/TRBV12-4 ASSFPGGTEAF
many TRBV2 ASSEPVNNEQF
- TRBV5-1 ASSLGAPRNEQF
many TRBV30 AWSPPGLPLH
- TRBV5-6 ASSWGPDTQY
- TRBV19 ASTTPPRNEQF
many TRBV29-1 SVEDGGSYEQY
- TRBV12-3/TRBV12-4 ASSPPSS
many TRBV30 AWSSPNTEAF
- TRBV9 ASSVDVQGDSPLH
few TRBV27 ASSWAGGPTDTQY
many TRBV3-1 ASSQSGTGDAEAF
- TRBV5-6 ASIKGTEQETQY
many TRBV20-1 SARRGLTNEKLF
few TRBV12-3/TRBV12-4 ASSSSGSHEQY
few TRBV12-3/TRBV12-4 ASSRNYGYT
many TRBV27 ASSFASGRPDTQY
few TRBV2 ASREAGGSGNTIY
many TRBV28 ASRGNGDEQF
few TRBV19 ASSIWGSGGTNQETQY
- TRBV10-3 AISEGMGLD